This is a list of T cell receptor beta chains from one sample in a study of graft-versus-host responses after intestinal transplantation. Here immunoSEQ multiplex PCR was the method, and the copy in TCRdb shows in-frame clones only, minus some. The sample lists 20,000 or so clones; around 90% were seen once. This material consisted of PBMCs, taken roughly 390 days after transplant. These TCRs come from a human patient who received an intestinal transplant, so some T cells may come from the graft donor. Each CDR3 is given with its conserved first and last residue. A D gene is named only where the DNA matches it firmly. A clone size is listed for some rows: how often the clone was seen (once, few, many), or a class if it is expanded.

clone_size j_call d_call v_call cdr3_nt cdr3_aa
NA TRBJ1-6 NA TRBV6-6 TGTGCCACCCGCGCGGGGGATTCACCCCTCCACTTT CATRAGDSPLHF
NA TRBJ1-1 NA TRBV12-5 TGTGCTAGTGGTTTGGCAAGCACTGAAGCTTTCTTT CASGLASTEAFF
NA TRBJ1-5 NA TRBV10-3 TGTGCCATCAGTGAGAATGGGCAGGGCGATCAGCCCCAGCATTTT CAISENGQGDQPQHF
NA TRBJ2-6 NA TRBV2 TGTGCCAGCAGTGAAGCCTCGACAGTGGCTGGGGCCAACGTCCTGACTTTC CASSEASTVAGANVLTF
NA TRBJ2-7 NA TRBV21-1 TGTGCCAGCAGCCGCCCCCCCCCAGACAGGGAGGAGCGGGAGGGCCGGTACGAGCAGTACTTC CASSRPPPDREEREGRYEQYF
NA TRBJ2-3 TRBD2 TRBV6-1 TGTGCCAGCAGGGACCTAGCGGGGGGGGCGCAGTATTTT CASRDLAGGAQYF
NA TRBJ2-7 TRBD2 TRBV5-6 TGTGCCAGCAGCTTGGAAGGGGGACTAGCGGGATACGAGCAGTACTTC CASSLEGGLAGYEQYF
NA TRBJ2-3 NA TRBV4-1 TGCGCCAGCAGCCAGGGTAACGCAGATACGCAGTATTTT CASSQGNADTQYF
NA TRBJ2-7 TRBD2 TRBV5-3 TGTGCCAGAAGCTTTGGACTAGCGGGAGGGCCTAACTACGAGCAGTACTTC CARSFGLAGGPNYEQYF
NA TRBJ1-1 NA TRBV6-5 TGTGCCAGCAGTTACGCCTCCGACATGAACACTGAAGCTTTCTTT CASSYASDMNTEAFF
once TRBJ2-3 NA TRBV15 TGTGCCACCAGCAGGGGGAGAGACGGGAACACAGATACGCAGTATTTT CATSRGRDGNTDTQYF
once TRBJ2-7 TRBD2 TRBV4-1 TGTGCCAGCAGCCAAGATCCAGGGACTAGCTCCTACGAGCAGTACTTC CASSQDPGTSSYEQYF
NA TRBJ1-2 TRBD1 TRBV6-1 TGTGCCAGCAGTGTAACAGGGGGCCTTGGCTACACCTTC CASSVTGGLGYTF
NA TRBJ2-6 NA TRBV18 TGTGCCAGCTCCCCCTCGACAGCCTCTGGGGCCAACGTCCTGACTTTC CASSPSTASGANVLTF
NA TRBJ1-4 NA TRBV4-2 TGTGCCAGCAGGCTTAATGAAAAACTGTTTTTT CASRLNEKLFF
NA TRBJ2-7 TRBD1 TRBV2 TGTGCCAGCAGTGAGTTCTACACGGGACAGGGGGGCTACGAGCAGTACTTC CASSEFYTGQGGYEQYF
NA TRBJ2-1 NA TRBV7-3 TGTGCCAGCAGCTTAACCGGGGCGGCTTACAATGAGCAGTTCTTC CASSLTGAAYNEQFF